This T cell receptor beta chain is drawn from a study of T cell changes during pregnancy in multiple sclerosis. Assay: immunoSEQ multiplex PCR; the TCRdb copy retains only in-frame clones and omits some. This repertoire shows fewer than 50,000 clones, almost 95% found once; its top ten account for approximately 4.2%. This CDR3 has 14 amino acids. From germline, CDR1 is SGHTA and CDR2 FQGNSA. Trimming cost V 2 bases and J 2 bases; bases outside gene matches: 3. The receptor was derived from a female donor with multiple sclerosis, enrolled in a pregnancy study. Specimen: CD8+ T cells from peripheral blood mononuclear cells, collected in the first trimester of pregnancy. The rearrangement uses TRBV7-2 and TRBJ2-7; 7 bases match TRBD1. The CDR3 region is CASSLRQGTYEQYF. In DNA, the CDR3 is TGTGCCAGCAGCTTAAGACAGGGAACCTACGAGCAGTACTTC.